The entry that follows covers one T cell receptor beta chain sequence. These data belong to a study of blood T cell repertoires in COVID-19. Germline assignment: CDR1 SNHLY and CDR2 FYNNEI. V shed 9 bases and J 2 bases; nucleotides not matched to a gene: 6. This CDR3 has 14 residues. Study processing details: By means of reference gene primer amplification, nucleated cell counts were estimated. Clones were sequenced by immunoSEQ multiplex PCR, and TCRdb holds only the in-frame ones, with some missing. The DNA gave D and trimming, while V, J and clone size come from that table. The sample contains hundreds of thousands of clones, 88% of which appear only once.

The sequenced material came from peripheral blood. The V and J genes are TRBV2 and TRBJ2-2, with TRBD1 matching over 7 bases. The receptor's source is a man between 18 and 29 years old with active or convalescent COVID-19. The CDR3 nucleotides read TGTGCCAGTCATGACAGGGTAAACACCGGGGAGCTGTTTTTT. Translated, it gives CASHDRVNTGELFF.